The text below deals with one TCR beta chain. What it binds is unknown. In making TCR cDNA, 5'RACE template switching added a universal primer site and UMIs to it. TCRdb redid the calling of the 5' RACE reads with MiXCR, one entry per CDR3 protein. The sample includes more than 300,000 distinct CDR3 sequences, around 10% of them seen just once. The entry originates in a study of T cells after yellow fever vaccination. The CDR3 is 15 residues long. Trimming at V came to 2 bases and at J to 1 base, leaving 8 bases not matched to a gene. The germline V gene has CDR1 DFQATT and CDR2 SNEGSKA (reference sequence). General study findings and limits: Although most clonotypes did not, a small share appeared in both CD4 and CD8 compartments. Abundant clonotypes (contaminants from the bulk population) could be present in FACS-sorted repertoires.

The chain combines TRBV20-1 with TRBJ2-7; TRBD1 agrees at 7 bases. The source was CD4+ T cells sorted from PBMCs, collected 45 days after the yellow fever booster vaccination. This clonotype was obtained from a young man who received the YFV17D yellow fever vaccine. The CDR3 DNA follows: TGCAGTGCTAGATCAGCCGGGACAGCATCCTACGAGCAGTACTTC. It codes for CSARSAGTASYEQYF.